This T cell receptor beta chain came from a study of shared clonotypes between healthy human individuals. The study, taken as a whole, reports: Non-shared clonotypes had lower generation probabilities than clonotypes shared by all four sorted-subset donors.

The investigators split CD4+ cells into a CD45RA+ naive subset and a CD45RA-negative memory subset. The CDR3 has 15 amino acids. V lost 3 bases, J lost 0 bases, and 12 bases lay in between. Germline-derived CDR1 and CDR2 are SGHDT and YYEEEE. A note on this clone: Its antigen is as yet unknown.

The repertoire was sequenced with immunoSEQ multiplex PCR; TCRdb's copy has only in-frame clones and lacks some. Altogether roughly 1,100,000 clones are present, approximately 76% being singletons, with the ten largest covering approximately 1.5%. The chain joins TRBV5-6 to TRBJ2-5; possibly TRBD2 for D (5 bases). The source of this sequence is a man aged 18 to 30 in good health. The sequencing input was memory CD4+ T cells sorted from blood. Noted subset: CD45RA-negative fraction. The CDR3 here is CASSSEAPYQETQYF. Written as DNA, the CDR3 is TGTGCCAGCAGCTCGGAGGCACCTTACCAAGAGACCCAGTACTTC.